This T cell receptor (beta chain) was captured by sequencing in a study of human T cells and chemical hapten exposure. This clonotype was counted ten times or more. Its target is unknown. From the RACE reads, TCRdb called clonotypes with MiXCR, one entry per CDR3 protein. The sample shows 35,000 to 45,000 distinct CDR3 sequences, 8% to 9.5% of them seen only once. Germline V gene sequence: CDR1 DFQATT, CDR2 SNEGSKA (reference sequence). V was shortened by 6 bases and J by 4 bases, with 12 bases between the two germline ends. This CDR3 spans 12 amino acids. Time point specified: patch test 2, 6 weeks after DPC sensitization. Specified treatment: therapeutic diphenylcyclopropenone sensitization with weekly scalp DPC. Investigators collected blood before applying each patch test. The template was total RNA from unfractionated whole blood. Study-level findings and limits: With DPC sensitization, TCRs exceeding 1 in 1000 frequency showed no change.

This chain links TRBV20-1 with TRBJ1-1; the D is unclear. Sequencing used whole blood, obtained in connection with sensitization to the hapten diphenylcyclopropenone (DPC). The receptor's source is a woman in her thirties or forties with alopecia areata. Some clones in this sample may be carry-over from other donors' samples. The CDR3 protein is CSAEPGVTEAFF. CDR3 bases: TGCAGTGCCGAACCGGGTGTCACTGAAGCTTTCTTT.